What follows are 16 T cell receptor beta chains derived from one specimen sequenced in a study of shared clonotypes between healthy human individuals. Repertoires were generated with immunoSEQ multiplex PCR, while TCRdb's copy carries only in-frame clones and drops some. The sample lists 450,000 to 650,000 clones; around 78% were seen once. Sequences were obtained from PBMCs. These TCRs come from a woman aged 40 to 55 in good health. Some clones in this sample may be carry-over from other donors' samples.

The CDR3 spells CASSQVTGDTGELFF. CDR3 nucleotide sequence: TGTGCCAGCTCACAGGTGACAGGGGACACCGGGGAGCTGTTTTTT. The rearrangement uses TRBV18 and TRBJ2-2; TRBD1 matches 8 bases. CDR1 is KGHSH and CDR2 is LQKENI in the germline V gene. There are 15 residues in the CDR3. Germline trimming cut 4 bases from V and 3 bases from J; bases unmatched to any gene: 4.

In DNA form, the CDR3 reads TGTGCCAGCAGCCCACTAGCGGACCCCGACACCGGGGAGCTGTTTTTT. Encoded protein: CASSPLADPDTGELFF. The V and J genes are TRBV9 and TRBJ2-2, with 8 nucleotides matching TRBD2. The CDR3 covers 16 residues. Germline CDR1 is SGDLS and CDR2 is YYNGEE. Trimming cost V 4 bases and J 3 bases; bases outside gene matches: 8.

This clone was counted ten times or more. Other DNA variants within this sample encode the same CDR3. The V and J genes are TRBV4-2 and TRBJ2-1; perhaps TRBD1 as D (7 bases). The CDR3 totals 15 residues. The germline gives CDR1 LGHNA, CDR2 YNFKEQ. Between the trimmed V and J ends, which lost 0 bases and 5 bases, there was a span of 11 bases. The CDR3 here is CASSQDQGGHNEQFF. The CDR3 DNA reads TGTGCCAGCAGCCAAGACCAGGGGGGACACAATGAGCAGTTCTTC.

The chain joins TRBV19 to TRBJ2-7, with unresolved D. Trimming cost V 4 bases and J 2 bases, with 15 bases left between them. The germline gives CDR1 LNHDA, CDR2 SQIVND (reference sequence). The CDR3 extends over 15 amino acids. CDR3 sequence: CASSRPGPTTYEQYF. The CDR3 coding sequence is TGTGCCAGTAGTAGGCCCGGCCCTACCACCTACGAGCAGTACTTC.

V gene TRBV6-1 combines with J gene TRBJ1-2; no reliable D call. The CDR3 covers 14 residues. V was cut by 8 bases and J by 12 bases, with 25 bases left in between. The germline V gene encodes CDR1 MNHNS and CDR2 SASEGT. The CDR3 region is CASGIEITTPAHTF. CDR3 sequence (DNA): TGTGCCAGCGGGATAGAAATTACTACCCCGGCCCACACCTTC.

The chain employs TRBV7-8 and TRBJ1-1, with a tentative D call TRBD1 (5 bases). The V gene lost 5 bases and the J gene lost 7 bases, with 11 bases spanning the gap. There are 12 residues in the CDR3. The germline gives CDR1 SGHVS, CDR2 FQNEAQ. The DNA of the CDR3 is TGTGCCAGCAGCAGACCCGACAGTGAAGCTTTCTTT. Its protein is CASSRPDSEAFF.

The chain has TRBV5-1 and TRBJ2-1; no firm D call. V was clipped by 4 bases and J by 9 bases, with 14 bases between them. There are 13 residues in the CDR3. Per the germline V gene, CDR1 is SGHRS and CDR2 is YFSETQ. The CDR3 here is CASSDVLSGEQFF. CDR3 in DNA: TGCGCCAGCAGCGATGTCCTGTCGGGTGAGCAGTTCTTC.

V is TRBV5-4 and J is TRBJ2-1, with 12 bases aligning to TRBD2. The CDR3 covers 16 residues. From germline, CDR1 is SGHNT and CDR2 YYREEE (reference sequence). The trim removed 1 base at V and 8 bases at J, leaving 7 bases unmatched. CDR3 residues: CASSLQGLAGADEQFF. CDR3 in DNA: TGTGCCAGCAGCTTGCAGGGACTAGCGGGTGCGGATGAGCAGTTCTTC.

The CDR3 here is CATSRDSLAGTNEQFF. The CDR3, as DNA: TGTGCCACCAGCAGAGATTCCCTAGCGGGGACCAATGAGCAGTTCTTC. J is TRBJ2-1 and V is TRBV15; 9 bases fit TRBD2. Looked up from germline, CDR1 is LNHNV and CDR2 is YYDKDF (reference sequence). The CDR3 runs 16 residues. V was pared by 0 bases and J by 6 bases, with 6 bases of the junction left unmatched.

The chain links TRBV6-6 to TRBJ2-3, with 7 bases matching TRBD2. Trimming took 5 bases from V and 2 from J; bases not matched to a gene: 7. The CDR3 is made up of 15 amino acids. Germline loops: CDR1 MNHNY, CDR2 SVGAGI (reference sequence). The CDR3 sequence is CASSRRDYNTDTQYF. The CDR3, as DNA: TGTGCCAGCAGTCGCCGGGACTATAACACAGATACGCAGTATTTT.

This clone was seen a few times. The chain recombines TRBV7-9 with TRBJ1-1, with 7 bases identical to TRBD1. V shed 5 bases and J 4 bases; nucleotides not matched to a gene: 10. The CDR3 is 15 residues long. Per the germline V gene, CDR1 is SEHNR and CDR2 is FQNEAQ (reference sequence). In nucleotides, the CDR3 is TGTGCCAGCAGCCCTGCTTCCAGGGGGATCACTGAAGCTTTCTTT. The encoded protein is CASSPASRGITEAFF.

Concerning this clone: In the same sample, other DNA sequences code for this CDR3. The chain employs TRBV27 and TRBJ1-3, with D possibly being TRBD1 (6 bases). The CDR3 totals 15 residues. V dropped 8 bases and J dropped 4 bases, with 18 bases sitting between them. The germline V gene encodes CDR1 MNHEY and CDR2 SMNVEV (reference sequence). This CDR3 reads CASSRGGSSGNTIYF. CDR3 DNA: TGTGCCAGCTCCCGAGGGGGGTCTTCAGGAAACACCATATATTTT.

The rearrangement uses TRBV27 and TRBJ1-2; maybe TRBD1 (6 bases). The germline V gene has CDR1 MNHEY and CDR2 SMNVEV (reference sequence). CDR3 size: 15 residues. V was pared by 0 bases and J by 7 bases, with 15 bases between. The CDR3 nucleotides are TGTGCCAGCAGTTTATCAGGGAACAGGGCCGGTGGCTACACCTTC. Its translation: CASSLSGNRAGGYTF.

The chain employs TRBV4-1 and TRBJ2-2; no clear D gene. This CDR3 has 15 residues. Looked up from germline, CDR1 is MGHRA and CDR2 is YSYEKL. Trimming took off 0 bases at V and 6 bases at J, with 11 bases between the two ends. As DNA, the CDR3 is TGCGCCAGCAGCCAAGAAACTTTAATGTCCGGGGAGCTGTTTTTT. Protein sequence: CASSQETLMSGELFF.

This chain uses TRBV6-4 with TRBJ2-1; 7 bases match TRBD2. The V gene's germline CDR1 is MRHNA and CDR2 SNTAGT. The CDR3 is 13 residues long. Trimming cost V 4 bases and J 5 bases; bases outside gene matches: 2. The CDR3 is CASSAGTNNEQFF. CDR3 DNA: TGTGCCAGCAGTGCCGGGACTAACAATGAGCAGTTCTTC.

Note on this clone: The sample holds other DNA sequences that translate to the same CDR3. V is TRBV7-2 and J is TRBJ2-3; TRBD2 matches at 7 bases. The V and J ends lost 1 base and 1 base, in that order; junction bases with no gene match: 5. This CDR3 contains 16 residues. Germline V CDR1 and CDR2: SGHTA, FQGNSA. The CDR3 is CASSLVGGRGTDTQYF. The CDR3 DNA is TGTGCCAGCAGCTTAGTAGGCGGGAGAGGCACAGATACGCAGTATTTT.